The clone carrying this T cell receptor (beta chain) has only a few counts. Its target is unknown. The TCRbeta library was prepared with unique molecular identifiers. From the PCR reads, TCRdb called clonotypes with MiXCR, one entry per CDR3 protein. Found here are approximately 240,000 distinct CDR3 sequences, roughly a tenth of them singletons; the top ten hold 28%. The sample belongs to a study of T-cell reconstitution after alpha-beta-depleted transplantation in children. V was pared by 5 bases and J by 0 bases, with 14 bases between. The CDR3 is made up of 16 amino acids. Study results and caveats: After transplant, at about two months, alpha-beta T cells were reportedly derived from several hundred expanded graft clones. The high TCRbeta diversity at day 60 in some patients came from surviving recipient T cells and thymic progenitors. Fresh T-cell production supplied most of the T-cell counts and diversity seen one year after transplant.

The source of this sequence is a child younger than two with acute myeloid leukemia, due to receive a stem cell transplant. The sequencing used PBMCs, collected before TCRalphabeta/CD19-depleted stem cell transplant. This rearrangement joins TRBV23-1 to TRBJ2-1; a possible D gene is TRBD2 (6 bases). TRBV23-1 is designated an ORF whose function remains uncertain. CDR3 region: CASSTSSAGSYNEQFF. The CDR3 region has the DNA TGCGCCAGCAGTACCTCTAGCGCGGGCTCCTACAATGAGCAGTTCTTC.